These 21 T cell receptor beta chains share one sample of origin, sequenced in a study of T cell repertoires in cytomegalovirus infection. TCRdb re-analysed the reads in MiXCR, keeping a single row per CDR3 protein. The repertoire consists of tens of thousands of distinct CDR3 sequences, with 20% occurring once and the leading ten covering about a quarter. No antigen is known for these receptors. The starting material was CD8+ T cells from cultured PBMCs, obtained from culture after CMV antigen stimulation. The receptor source for this set is a human donor in good health (CMV status not recorded). Some clones in this sample may be carry-over from other donors' samples.

This clonotype came up a few times. The V gene is TRBV7-8, the J gene TRBJ2-7; the match to TRBD1 covers 8 bases. V dropped 10 bases and J dropped 0; count of bases not matched to a gene: 5. CDR3 length equals 13 residues. Per the germline V gene, CDR1 is SGHVS and CDR2 is FQNEAQ. CDR3 sequence reads: CATRDRSSYEQYF. The CDR3 DNA reads as TGTGCCACCAGGGACAGGAGCTCCTACGAGCAGTACTTC.

This clonotype turned up a few times. V and J are TRBV7-9 and TRBJ2-2; 8 bases match TRBD1. Germline V lookup: CDR1 SEHNR, CDR2 FQNEAQ (reference sequence). V trimming: 2 bases; J trimming: 7 bases; junction bases outside the gene matches: 12. The CDR3 consists of 17 residues. The DNA of the CDR3 is TGTGCCAGCAGCTTACAACAGGGGGGCAAGATCATCGGGGAGCTGTTTTTT. Its translation is CASSLQQGGKIIGELFF. The full variable domain, with the rest looked up from reference TRBV7-9 and TRBJ2-2, is DTGVSQNPRHKITKRGQNVTFRCDPISEHNRLYWYRQTLGQGPEFLTYFQNEAQLEKSRLLSDRFSAERPKGSFSTLEIQRTEQGDSAMYLCASSLQQGGKIIGELFFGEGSRLTVL.

This clonotype occurred a few times. V gene TRBV2 combines with J gene TRBJ2-1; 9 bases map to TRBD2. The CDR3 covers 16 residues. Germline V gene sequence: CDR1 SNHLY, CDR2 FYNNEI. The V and J ends lost 2 bases and 2 bases, in that order; junction bases with no gene match: 4. The CDR3 sequence is CASSETVAGAYNEQFF. In DNA form, the CDR3 reads TGTGCCAGCAGTGAAACGGTAGCGGGGGCCTACAATGAGCAGTTCTTC. The full variable domain, completed using reference TRBV2 and TRBJ2-1, is EPEVTQTPSHQVTQMGQEVILRCVPISNHLYFYWYRQILGQKVEFLVSFYNNEISEKSEIFDDQFSVERPDGSNFTLKIRSTKLEDSAMYFCASSETVAGAYNEQFFGPGTRLTVL.

This clonotype was seen a few times. The J gene is TRBJ2-3, the V gene TRBV7-8; D uncertain. CDR3 length: 17 residues. The V end was cut by 1 base, the J end by 0 bases, with 14 bases between. CDR1 is SGHVS and CDR2 is FQNEAQ in the germline V gene. CDR3 amino acids: CASSLGPQPSSTDTQYF. As DNA, the CDR3 is TGTGCCAGCAGCTTAGGGCCTCAGCCGTCTAGCACAGATACGCAGTATTTT.

This clonotype has at least ten counts. This rearrangement joins TRBV7-9 to TRBJ2-7; D gene unclear. CDR1 is SEHNR, CDR2 FQNEAQ, per germline (reference sequence). This CDR3 is 14 amino acids long. V was trimmed by 4 bases and J by 0 bases, leaving 10 bases between them. The CDR3 is CASSSALSSYEQYF. The DNA for the CDR3 is TGTGCCAGCAGCTCGGCCTTAAGCTCCTACGAGCAGTACTTC.

The rearrangement links TRBV7-2 to TRBJ2-5; D is ambiguous. Germline-derived CDR1 and CDR2 are SGHTA and FQGNSA. Deletions cut 1 base from V and 5 bases from J, with 20 bases between. The CDR3 has 17 amino acids. CDR3 sequence (DNA): TGTGCCAGCAGCTTAGACCGTAGTGGCGCTGGGGTGGAGACCCAGTACTTC. Translation: CASSLDRSGAGVETQYF.

This clonotype was detected only a few times. V is TRBV7-8 and J is TRBJ2-1; the match to TRBD2 covers 9 bases. Trimming at V came to 3 bases and at J to 2 bases, leaving 2 bases not matched to a gene. The CDR3 runs 15 residues. CDR1 and CDR2 from the germline V gene are SGHVS and FQNEAQ. The CDR3 DNA follows: TGTGCCAGCAGCTTCAGCGGGAGGCCCTACAATGAGCAGTTCTTC. Residues: CASSFSGRPYNEQFF. The entire variable domain, with the rest obtained from reference TRBV7-8 and TRBJ2-1, is as follows: GAGVSQSPRYKVAKRGQDVALRCDPISGHVSLFWYQQALGQGPEFLTYFQNEAQLDKSGLPSDRFFAERPEGSVSTLKIQRTQQEDSAVYLCASSFSGRPYNEQFFGPGTRLTVL.

This clonotype was observed a few times. This sequence joins TRBV6-2 or TRBV6-3 and TRBJ2-1; no definite D call. CDR3 size: 12 residues. V lost 7 bases and J 3 bases, leaving 7 bases between the germline ends. The germline V gene encodes CDR1 MNHEY and CDR2 SVGEGT. Written as DNA, the CDR3 is TGTGCCAGCAAATACGGCTACAATGAGCAGTTCTTC. This sequence encodes CASKYGYNEQFF.

This clonotype was counted between two and nine times. The CDR3 coding sequence is TGTGCCAGCAGACCTATATCGCGGGGGTTCCAAGAGACCCAGTACTTC. Translated, it gives CASRPISRGFQETQYF. V usage is TRBV7-2 and J usage is TRBJ2-5; 7 bases fit TRBD2. Looked up from germline, CDR1 is SGHTA and CDR2 is FQGNSA. After removal of 6 bases from V and 1 base from J, the junction contained 11 bases not matched to a gene. The CDR3 totals 16 residues.

This clonotype was seen a handful of times. The V and J genes are TRBV7-2 and TRBJ1-1; D is uncertain. This CDR3 is built from 12 residues. V shed 0 bases and J shed 5 bases, with 4 bases lying between them. CDR1 and CDR2 from the germline V gene are SGHTA and FQGNSA. The CDR3 coding sequence is TGTGCCAGCAGCTTAGCTCTAACTGAAGCTTTCTTT. As protein: CASSLALTEAFF.

This clonotype has at least ten counts. The CDR3 region has the DNA TGTGCCAGCAGCTTTACAGGGTCCACTAATGAAAAACTGTTTTTT. Amino acid sequence: CASSFTGSTNEKLFF. The rearrangement links TRBV7-2 to TRBJ1-4; D might be TRBD1 (6 bases). V was shortened by 3 bases and J by 2 bases, with 10 bases between the two germline ends. Germline CDR1 and CDR2: SGHTA and FQGNSA. CDR3 length: 15 amino acids.

The gene calls are TRBV6-5 and TRBJ2-1; D gene ambiguous. Trimming took off 3 bases at V and 8 bases at J, with 14 bases between the two ends. This CDR3 region has 14 residues. CDR1 is MNHEY, CDR2 SVGAGI, per germline. CDR3 loop: CASSYLTQVDEQFF. The CDR3 coding sequence is TGTGCCAGCAGTTATCTTACTCAAGTGGATGAGCAGTTCTTC.

This clonotype was seen a few times. J is TRBJ2-5 and V is TRBV12-3 or TRBV12-4, with 16 bases matching TRBD2. This CDR3 is built from 19 residues. Trimming cost V 3 bases and J 5 bases; bases outside gene matches: 12. The CDR3 coding sequence is TGTGCCAGCAGTTTGGAGGGGACTAGCGGGAGGGCCATGGAGGAGACCCAGTACTTC. It yields the protein CASSLEGTSGRAMEETQYF.

This clonotype was counted a few times. This chain uses TRBV27 with TRBJ2-1, with D tentatively TRBD1 or TRBD2 (6 bases each). Per germline, CDR1 MNHEY and CDR2 SMNVEV (reference sequence). This CDR3 has 12 residues. Deletions cut 0 bases from V and 12 bases from J, with 9 bases between. Here the CDR3 reads CASSLSGGGQFF. CDR3 sequence (DNA): TGTGCCAGCAGTTTATCAGGAGGGGGGCAGTTCTTC.

This clonotype was observed a few times. The chain carries TRBV20-1 and TRBJ2-7, with D tentatively TRBD2 (6 bases). The CDR3 is 13 amino acids. Germline V lookup: CDR1 DFQATT, CDR2 SNEGSKA (reference sequence). The V end lost 5 bases, the J end lost 3 bases, and 14 bases lay between the germline ends. The CDR3 loop is CSALGGEGYEQYF. For the CDR3, the DNA is TGCAGTGCTTTGGGGGGAGAGGGCTACGAGCAGTACTTC.

This clonotype was counted many times. The gene calls are TRBV6-2 or TRBV6-3 and TRBJ1-5; D is unclear. Germline lookup yields CDR1 MNHEY and CDR2 SVGEGT. The CDR3 runs to 15 residues. Deletions cut 8 bases from V and 0 bases from J, with 14 bases between. CDR3 sequence: CASGASTDSNQPQHF. The CDR3 DNA is TGTGCCAGCGGAGCCTCGACGGATAGCAATCAGCCCCAGCATTTT.

The rearrangement uses TRBV4-3 and TRBJ2-4, with D uncertain. Trimming took off 0 bases at V and 1 base at J, with 7 bases between the two ends. Germline lookup yields CDR1 LGHNA and CDR2 YSLEER. CDR3 size: 15 residues. CDR3 in DNA: TGCGCCAGCAGCCAAGACCTAGGGGCCAAAAACATTCAGTACTTC. The encoded protein is CASSQDLGAKNIQYF.

This chain joins TRBV7-6 and TRBJ2-1; D remains unclear. The CDR3 extends over 13 amino acids. The V gene's germline CDR1 is SGHVS and CDR2 FNYEAQ. V lost 1 base to trimming and J lost 4 bases, with 5 bases between them. Written as DNA, the CDR3 is TGTGCCAGCAGCTTAGTTATGTACAATGAGCAGTTCTTC. Protein: CASSLVMYNEQFF.

This chain uses TRBV7-3 with TRBJ2-1; 10 nucleotides agree with TRBD2. The CDR3 extends over 15 amino acids. The germline gives CDR1 SGHTA, CDR2 FQGTGA. V lost 6 bases to trimming and J lost 7 bases; unmatched junction nucleotides: 9. CDR3 in amino acids: CASREAGGPINEQFF. The DNA for the CDR3 is TGTGCCAGCAGGGAAGCGGGGGGGCCGATTAATGAGCAGTTCTTC.

This clonotype has more than one count but fewer than ten. This chain links TRBV29-1 with TRBJ2-5; D unresolved. The CDR3 totals 12 residues. V dropped 2 bases and J dropped 4 bases, with 8 bases sitting between them. CDR1 and CDR2 from the germline V gene are SQVTM and ANQGSEA. In nucleotides, the CDR3 is TGCAGCGTTGAACATAGTAGAGAGACCCAGTACTTC. Its translation is CSVEHSRETQYF.

This clonotype was seen a few times. The chain combines TRBV13 with TRBJ2-2; D is perhaps TRBD1 or TRBD2 (6 bases each). This CDR3 has 15 amino acids. Germline V CDR1 and CDR2: PRHDT, FYEKMQ (reference sequence). V lost 1 base to trimming and J lost 5 bases, with 11 bases between them. This CDR3 is CASSLDGGKTGELFF. The CDR3 DNA follows: TGTGCCAGCAGCTTAGACGGGGGCAAAACCGGGGAGCTGTTTTTT.